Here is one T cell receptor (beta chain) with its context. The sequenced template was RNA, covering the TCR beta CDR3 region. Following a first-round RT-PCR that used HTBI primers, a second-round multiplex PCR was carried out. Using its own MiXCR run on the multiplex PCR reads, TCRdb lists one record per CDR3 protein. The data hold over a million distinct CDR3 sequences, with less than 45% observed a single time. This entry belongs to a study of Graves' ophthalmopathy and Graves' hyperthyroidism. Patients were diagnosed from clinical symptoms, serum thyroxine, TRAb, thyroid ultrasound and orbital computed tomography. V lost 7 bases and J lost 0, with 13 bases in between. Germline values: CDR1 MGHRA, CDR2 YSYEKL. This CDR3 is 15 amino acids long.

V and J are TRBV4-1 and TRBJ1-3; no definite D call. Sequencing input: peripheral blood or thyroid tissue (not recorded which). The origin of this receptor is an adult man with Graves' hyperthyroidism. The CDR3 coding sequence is TGCGCCAGCAAAGACGAACTTAGCTCTGGAAACACCATATATTTT. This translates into CASKDELSSGNTIYF.